Listed here are 18 T cell receptor beta chains from one sample, sequenced in a study of CD8+CD57+ T cells in acquired aplastic anemia. Genomic DNA constituted the template upon which TCR beta VDJ and CDR3 profiling was performed. TCRdb fed the reads into MiXCR, producing one record per CDR3 protein. The sample lists some 190,000 distinct CDR3 sequences, around half occurring once. The sequencing input was sorted CD4+, CD8+, or CD8+CD57+ T cells (not recorded which) from PBMCs. The origin of the receptors is a human donor in good health, serving as a control.

This clonotype was counted a few times. This chain uses TRBV2 with TRBJ2-7, with unresolved D. This CDR3 has 9 residues. Trimming left V 8 bases short and J 7 bases short, with 6 bases between. Germline CDR1 and CDR2: SNHLY and FYNNEI. CDR3: CASGVEQYV. The CDR3 region has the DNA TGTGCCAGCGGTGTAGAGCAGTACGTC.

This clonotype has at least ten counts. One end of the junction varies from germline; a read error may be responsible. The chain has TRBV7-7 and TRBJ2-5, with D perhaps matching TRBD2 (6 bases). The last part of the DNA fits TRBJ2-3 better; the J call may be wrong. Looked up from germline, CDR1 is SSHAT and CDR2 is FNYEAQ (reference sequence). CDR3 length equals 15 residues. The CDR3 DNA sequence: TGTGCTAGCAGCTTAAAGGGACTTTCCACAGATACGCAGTATTTT. This sequence encodes CASSLKGLSTDTQYF.

The V gene is TRBV7-2, the J gene TRBJ1-2; TRBD1 is a possible D gene (5 bases). Trimming shortened V by 4 bases and J by 8 bases, and 14 bases separated the two germline ends. This CDR3 has 13 amino acids. The germline V gene has CDR1 SGHTA and CDR2 FQGNSA. The CDR3 bases are TGTGCCAGCAGCTCATTCCCGGGACGGGGCTACACCTTC. It is translated as CASSSFPGRGYTF. The full variable domain, completed using reference TRBV7-2 and TRBJ1-2, is GAGVSQSPSNKVTEKGKDVELRCDPISGHTALYWYRQSLGQGLEFLIYFQGNSAPDKSGLPSDRFSAERTGGSVSTLTIQRTQQEDSAVYLCASSSFPGRGYTFGSGTRLTVV.

J is TRBJ1-2 and V is TRBV10-1; D is uncertain. This CDR3 has 11 amino acids. The V end lost 8 bases, the J end lost 6 bases, and 10 bases lay between the germline ends. Germline assignment: CDR1 WNHNN and CDR2 SYGVQD (reference sequence). The CDR3 spells CASGRFNGYTF. The CDR3 bases are TGCGCCAGCGGAAGGTTTAATGGCTACACCTTC.

V is TRBV19 and J is TRBJ1-5; 11 bases line up with TRBD1. Germline CDR1 is LNHDA and CDR2 is SQIVND (reference sequence). The CDR3 contains 16 residues. J lost 3 bases, V lost 6 bases, and 7 bases had no gene match. CDR3 protein: CASRGRGQGDNQPQHF. The CDR3 DNA is TGTGCCAGTAGGGGTAGGGGACAGGGGGACAATCAGCCCCAGCATTTT. Together with reference TRBV19 and TRBJ1-5, the CDR3 gives the full variable domain: DGGITQSPKYLFRKEGQNVTLSCEQNLNHDAMYWYRQDPGQGLRLIYYSQIVNDFQKGDIAEGYSVSREKKESFPLTVTSAQKNPTAFYLCASRGRGQGDNQPQHFGDGTRLSIL.

This clonotype was counted a single time. Possible read error: a much larger clone is one base away. The V and J genes are TRBV10-3 and TRBJ2-3; D unclear. Germline V gene data show CDR1 as ENHRY and CDR2 as SYGVKD. This CDR3 contains 15 residues. V lost 5 bases and J 0 bases, leaving 12 bases between the germline ends. The CDR3 protein is CAISLGGSSTDTQYF. CDR3 in DNA: TGTGCCATCAGTTTGGGTGGCTCCAGCACAGATACGCAGTATTTT.

The CDR3 nucleotides read TGTGCCAGTAGTATAGGACAGCAAGAGACCCAGTACTTC. It encodes CASSIGQQETQYF. The rearrangement uses TRBV19 and TRBJ2-5, with D tentatively TRBD1 (5 bases). The CDR3 is 13 amino acids. Germline loops: CDR1 LNHDA, CDR2 SQIVND (reference sequence). V lost 1 base and J 2 bases, leaving 5 bases between the germline ends.

This chain connects TRBV27 to TRBJ1-6; D not certain. CDR3 length equals 13 residues. Germline loops: CDR1 MNHEY, CDR2 SMNVEV (reference sequence). Trimming stripped 7 bases from V and 2 bases from J, with 6 bases between. CDR3 DNA: TGTGCCAGCACCCGGACCTATAATTCACCCCTCCACTTT. Translated, it gives CASTRTYNSPLHF.

The chain is built from TRBV2 and TRBJ2-3, with D hard to call. The CDR3 consists of 14 residues. Germline CDR1 SNHLY, CDR2 FYNNEI. V dropped 6 bases and J dropped 4 bases, with 14 bases sitting between them. In DNA form, the CDR3 reads TGTGCCAGCAGCTCCGGCCTTTATCCAGATACGCAGTATTTT. Amino acid sequence: CASSSGLYPDTQYF.

This clonotype was picked up many times. CDR3 region: CASTGTGSYEQYF. As DNA, the CDR3 is TGTGCCAGCACCGGGACAGGTTCCTACGAGCAGTACTTC. The chain links TRBV6-5 to TRBJ2-7, with 8 nucleotides matching TRBD1. V was pared by 7 bases and J by 1 base, with 3 bases of the junction left unmatched. There are 13 residues in the CDR3. Germline V gene sequence: CDR1 MNHEY, CDR2 SVGAGI.

Many counts were recorded for this clonotype. The V and J genes are TRBV6-2 or TRBV6-3 and TRBJ1-4, with D possibly matching TRBD1 (5 bases). The CDR3 sequence is 14 residues long. Germline CDR1 and CDR2: MNHEY and SVGEGT. Trimming took 2 bases from V and 6 from J, leaving 10 bases between them. The CDR3 DNA reads as TGTGCCAGCAGTTACCTCCAGGGTCATGAAAAACTGTTTTTT. Its protein product is CASSYLQGHEKLFF.

V gene TRBV4-1 combines with J gene TRBJ2-1, with D unclear. This CDR3 has 18 residues. Trimming cost V 3 bases and J 9 bases, with 27 bases left between them. CDR1 is MGHRA and CDR2 is YSYEKL in the germline V gene. The CDR3 region has the DNA TGCGCCAGCAGCCATCCCCCTCTTCCCCCCGGCCCGGGTGGTGAGCAGTTCTTC. This translates into CASSHPPLPPGPGGEQFF.

This clonotype was seen just once. The rearrangement uses TRBV4-1 and TRBJ1-2; a weak D match, TRBD1 (5 bases). This CDR3 is 17 amino acids long. The germline V gene encodes CDR1 MGHRA and CDR2 YSYEKL. V was cut by 0 bases and J by 6 bases, with 20 bases left in between. The CDR3 nucleotides read TGCGCCAGCAGCCAAGACCTACTACGGGGGAGCGGGCATGGCTACACCTTC. Its translation: CASSQDLLRGSGHGYTF.

V gene TRBV12-5 combines with J gene TRBJ1-3; D remains ambiguous. CDR3 length equals 14 residues. The germline V gene has CDR1 LGHNT and CDR2 FRNRAP. V was trimmed by 6 bases and J by 6 bases, leaving 15 bases between them. The CDR3 loop reads CASGPNDGENTIYF. The CDR3 DNA reads TGTGCTAGTGGGCCGAATGACGGGGAAAACACCATATATTTT.

This clonotype was observed many times. The V gene is TRBV4-2, the J gene TRBJ2-7; D is undetermined. The germline V and J ends were trimmed by 1 base and 0 bases, with 1 base remaining between them. The CDR3 totals 12 residues. Germline assignment: CDR1 LGHNA and CDR2 YNFKEQ. The CDR3 loop reads CASSQGSYEQYF. The CDR3 DNA reads as TGTGCCAGCAGCCAAGGCTCCTACGAGCAGTACTTC.

The J gene is TRBJ2-5, the V gene TRBV12-3 or TRBV12-4; TRBD1 might be the D (5 bases). The CDR3 totals 15 residues. Trimming stripped 1 base from V and 5 bases from J, with 14 bases between. The CDR3 here is CASSLGRRDWETQYF. The CDR3 nucleotides are TGTGCCAGCAGTTTAGGGCGCAGGGATTGGGAGACCCAGTACTTC.

This clonotype showed up just a few times. One junction end disagrees with the germline gene, perhaps due to a read error. The rearrangement uses TRBV29-1 and TRBJ2-6, with 12 bases fitting TRBD2. Germline V gene data show CDR1 as SQVTM and CDR2 as ANQGSEA. The CDR3 sequence is 14 residues long. The CDR3 nucleotides read TGCAGCGTTGCCCCTAGCGGGGGGGCAAACGTCCTGACTTTC. This sequence encodes CSVAPSGGANVLTF.

For this clonotype: This may be a read error: a much more frequent sequence differs by one nucleotide. This chain uses TRBV10-3 with TRBJ2-1; 7 positions match TRBD1. This CDR3 region has 14 residues. The germline CDR1 and CDR2 sequences are ENHRY and SYGVKD. The CDR3 DNA is TGTGCCACTGAAGGGACAGACGCCTACAATGGGCAGTTCTTC. It yields the protein CATEGTDAYNGQFF.